The entry below describes one T cell receptor (beta chain). What it binds is not known. The ends were cut back, 4 bases at V and 7 bases at J, with 8 bases in the middle. This CDR3 spans 11 amino acids. CDR1 and CDR2 (germline): GTSNPN, SVGIG (reference sequence). Quantitative 5'-RACE with molecular barcodes produced the TCR beta libraries. TCRdb fed the 5' RACE reads into MiXCR, producing one record per CDR3 protein. The table shows about 220,000 distinct CDR3 sequences, with about 7% occurring only once. The data were obtained in a study of CD8 T cells in ankylosing spondylitis. Broader study findings: What seemed typical of ankylosing spondylitis blood was a TCR beta motif built from about 8 highly homologous variants.

V is TRBV30 and J is TRBJ2-1; D remains unclear. The sequence was obtained from a male donor with ankylosing spondylitis. Sequenced input: blood, either unsorted or a sorted T cell fraction (not recorded which). CDR3 bases: TGTGCCTGGAACCTAGGTAATGAGCAGTTCTTC. Encoded protein: CAWNLGNEQFF.